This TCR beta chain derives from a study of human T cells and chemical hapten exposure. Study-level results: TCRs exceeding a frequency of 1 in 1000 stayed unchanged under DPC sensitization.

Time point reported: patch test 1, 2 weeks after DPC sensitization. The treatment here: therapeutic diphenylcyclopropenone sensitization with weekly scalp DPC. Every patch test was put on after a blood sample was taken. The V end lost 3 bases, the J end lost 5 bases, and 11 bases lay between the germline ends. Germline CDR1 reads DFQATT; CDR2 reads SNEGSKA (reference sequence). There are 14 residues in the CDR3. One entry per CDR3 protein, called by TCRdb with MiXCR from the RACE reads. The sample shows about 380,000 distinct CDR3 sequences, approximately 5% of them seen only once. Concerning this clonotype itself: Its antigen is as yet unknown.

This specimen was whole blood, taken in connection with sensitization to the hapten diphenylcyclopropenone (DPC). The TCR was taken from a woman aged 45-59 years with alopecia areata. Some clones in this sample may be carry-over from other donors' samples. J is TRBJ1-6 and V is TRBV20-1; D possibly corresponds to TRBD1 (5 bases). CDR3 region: CSASPRGNNSPLHF. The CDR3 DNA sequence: TGCAGTGCTAGCCCGAGGGGAAATAATTCACCCCTCCACTTT.